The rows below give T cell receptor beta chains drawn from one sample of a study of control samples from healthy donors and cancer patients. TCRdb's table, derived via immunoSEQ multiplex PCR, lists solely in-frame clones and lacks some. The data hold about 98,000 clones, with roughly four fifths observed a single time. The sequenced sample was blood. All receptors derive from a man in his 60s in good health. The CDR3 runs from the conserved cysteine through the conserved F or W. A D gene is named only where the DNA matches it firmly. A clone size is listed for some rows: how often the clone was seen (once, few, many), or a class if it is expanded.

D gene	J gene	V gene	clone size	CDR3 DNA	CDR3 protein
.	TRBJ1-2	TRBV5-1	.	TGCGCCAGCAGCCCTAAGGGGGACTATGGCTACACCTTC	CASSPKGDYGYTF
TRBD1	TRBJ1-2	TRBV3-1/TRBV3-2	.	TGTGCCAGCAGTCAGGGGGCGACGGATGGCTACACCTTC	CASSQGATDGYTF
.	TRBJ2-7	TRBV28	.	TGTGCCAGCAGTTTCGAGTGGGAGCAGTACTTC	CASSFEWEQYF
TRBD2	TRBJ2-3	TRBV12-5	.	TGTGCTAGTGGTTTGTCCTTCGCGGCGGGAGGCGAAGATACGCAGTATTTT	CASGLSFAAGGEDTQYF
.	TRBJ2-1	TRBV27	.	TGTGCCAGCAGCCCCGTACTCCGTTACAATGAGCAGTTCTTC	CASSPVLRYNEQFF
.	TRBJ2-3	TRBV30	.	TGTGCCTGGATCCGGTTGGGAACAGATACGCAGTATTTT	CAWIRLGTDTQYF
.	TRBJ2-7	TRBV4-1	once	TGCGCCAGCAGCCGCCTGACCGGGGCCCACCCAATCACGCAGTACTTC	CASSRLTGAHPITQYF
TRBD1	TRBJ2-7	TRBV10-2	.	TGCGCCAGCAGACCCGGGACAGGGGGCGGAGAACAGTACTTC	CASRPGTGGGEQYF
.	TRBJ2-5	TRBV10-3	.	TGTGCCATCAGTGAGTCGAGGGAGACCCAGTACTTC	CAISESRETQYF
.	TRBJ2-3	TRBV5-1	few	TGCGCCAGCAGCTTGAGGGATACGCAGTATTTT	CASSLRDTQYF
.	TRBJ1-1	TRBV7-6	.	TGTGCCAGCAGTTATACACCCGGTGGACAGCTTGAAGCTTTCTTT	CASSYTPGGQLEAFF
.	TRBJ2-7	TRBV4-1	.	TGCGCCAGCAGCCAAAACTACGAGCAGTACTTC	CASSQNYEQYF
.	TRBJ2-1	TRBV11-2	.	TGTGCCAGCAGCCCACAGTTGGATGAGCAGTTCTTC	CASSPQLDEQFF
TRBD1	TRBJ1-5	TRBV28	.	TGTGCCAGCAGCGGACAGGTTCAGCCCCAGCATTTT	CASSGQVQPQHF
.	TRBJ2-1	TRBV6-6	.	TGTGCCAGCAGTCAATTAGTGGGCGGTGAGCAGTTCTTC	CASSQLVGGEQFF
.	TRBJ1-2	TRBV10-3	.	TGTGCCATCAGTGACCAGTATGGCTACACCTTC	CAISDQYGYTF
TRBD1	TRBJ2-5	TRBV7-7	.	TGTGCTAGCAGCACGGACAGGGCCAAGACCCAGTACTTC	CASSTDRAKTQYF
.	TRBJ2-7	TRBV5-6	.	TGTGCCAGCAGCGACGGGGGTGGGTCCCGTATTTACGAGCAGTACTTC	CASSDGGGSRIYEQYF
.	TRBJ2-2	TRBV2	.	TGTGCCAGCAGTGAAACACCCCGGGGGACCGGGGAGCTGTTTTTT	CASSETPRGTGELFF
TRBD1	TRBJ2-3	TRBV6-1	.	TGTGCCAGCAGTGAATTGGAGACAGGGGCAGATACGCAGTATTTT	CASSELETGADTQYF
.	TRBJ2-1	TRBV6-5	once	TGTGCCAGCAGCCAAAGCGGGCAGGGCAATGAGCAGTTCTTC	CASSQSGQGNEQFF
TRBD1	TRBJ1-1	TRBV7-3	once	TGTGCCAGCAGCTCGACAGGGGGGTGGAACACTGAAGCTTTCTTT	CASSSTGGWNTEAFF
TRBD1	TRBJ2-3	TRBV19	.	TGTGCCAGCAGAGACCAGGGGGCGGGAGATACGCAGTATTTT	CASRDQGAGDTQYF
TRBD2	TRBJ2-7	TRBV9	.	TGTGCCAGCAGCGTGGGTAGCGGGAGTGGCGCCGGTAGGAACGAGCAGTACTTC	CASSVGSGSGAGRNEQYF
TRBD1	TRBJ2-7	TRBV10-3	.	TGTGCCATCAGTGAAAGGGACAGGGACTACGAGCAGTACTTC	CAISERDRDYEQYF
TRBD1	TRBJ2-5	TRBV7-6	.	TGTGCCAGCAGCTCCAACCTCGCAGGGGGAATGGGAGAGACCCAGTACTTC	CASSSNLAGGMGETQYF
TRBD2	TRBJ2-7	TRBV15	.	TGTGCCACCAGCAGAGATCAATTCAGTAGGGGTCGGACTAGCGGGAGGTCCTACGAGCAGTACTTC	CATSRDQFSRGRTSGRSYEQYF
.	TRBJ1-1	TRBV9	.	TGTGCCAGCAGCCCAGCGGTTGAAGCTTTCTTT	CASSPAVEAFF
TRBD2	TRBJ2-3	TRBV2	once	TGTGCCAGCAGTTTACGGGGGGGCACAGATACGCAGTATTTT	CASSLRGGTDTQYF
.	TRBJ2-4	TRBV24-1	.	TGTGCCACCAGTGATTCCCGGACAGTTGGCAAAAACATTCAGTACTTC	CATSDSRTVGKNIQYF
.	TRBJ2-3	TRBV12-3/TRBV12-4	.	TGTGCCAGCAGTTTAGCCAGCACAGATACGCAGTATTTT	CASSLASTDTQYF
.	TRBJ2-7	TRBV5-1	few	TGCGCCAGCAGCCCCGAACAGGGCCACGAGCAGTACTTC	CASSPEQGHEQYF
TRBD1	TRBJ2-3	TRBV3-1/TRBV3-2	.	TGTGCCAGCAGCCTGGACAGGGGAAGGCATACGCAGTATTTT	CASSLDRGRHTQYF
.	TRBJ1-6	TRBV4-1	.	TGCGCCAGCAGCCAGTTTGAGAACGATAATTCACCCCTCCACTTT	CASSQFENDNSPLHF
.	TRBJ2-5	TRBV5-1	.	TGCGCCAGCAGCTTGAACCCTCAGGGATTTGGAGAGACCCAGTACTTC	CASSLNPQGFGETQYF
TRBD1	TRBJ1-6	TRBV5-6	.	TGTGCCAGCAGCTTGGTGGGACAGGGCAATTCACCCCTCCACTTT	CASSLVGQGNSPLHF
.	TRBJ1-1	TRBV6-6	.	TGTGCCAGCATTCAGGGCCTTGAAGCTTTCTTT	CASIQGLEAFF
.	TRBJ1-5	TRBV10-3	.	TGTGCCATCAGTGAGTCAGGTGGAGATCAGCCCCAGCATTTT	CAISESGGDQPQHF
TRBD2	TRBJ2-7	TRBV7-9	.	TGTGCCAGCAGCTCCACTAGCGGGGGGTTTTCAGCCTACGAGCAGTACTTC	CASSSTSGGFSAYEQYF
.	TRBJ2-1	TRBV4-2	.	TGTGCCAGCAGCCCCAGGGACTTCGACAATGAGCAGTTCTTC	CASSPRDFDNEQFF
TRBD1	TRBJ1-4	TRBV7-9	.	TGTGCCAGCAGCTTCAACGTAGGACAGGGGGCAGGTGAAAAACTGTTTTTT	CASSFNVGQGAGEKLFF
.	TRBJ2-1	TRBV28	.	TGTGCCAGCACCCGGTCCCTCGTCGGCAATGAGCAGTTCTTC	CASTRSLVGNEQFF
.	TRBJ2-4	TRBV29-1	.	TGCAGCGTGGGGGGCGGGGTGGGCGTCGACATTCAGTACTTC	CSVGGGVGVDIQYF
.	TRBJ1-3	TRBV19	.	TGTGCCAGTAGTAGACCTGGCCCTGGAAACACCATATATTTT	CASSRPGPGNTIYF
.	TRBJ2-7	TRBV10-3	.	TGTGCCATCAGTGAGACCGTGGGAGGCCCCTACGAGCAGTACTTC	CAISETVGGPYEQYF
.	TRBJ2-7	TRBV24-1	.	TGTGCCACCAGTGAGGGGGGACAGTCTCCCTACGAGCAGTACTTC	CATSEGGQSPYEQYF
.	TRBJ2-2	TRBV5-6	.	TGTGCCAGCAGCTTCGGGACGGGTATAGCCGGGGAGCTGTTTTTT	CASSFGTGIAGELFF
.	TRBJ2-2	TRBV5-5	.	TGTGCCAGCAGCGCAACAGGGTTGGGCGGGGAGCTGTTTTTT	CASSATGLGGELFF
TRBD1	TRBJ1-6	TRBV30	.	TGTGCCTGGAGTGTATCCTGGACAGGGGGCGGTTCACCCCTCCACTTT	CAWSVSWTGGGSPLHF
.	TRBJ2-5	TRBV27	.	TGTGCCAGCAGGCGAGCCGGGACCGGGGAGACCCAGTACTTC	CASRRAGTGETQYF
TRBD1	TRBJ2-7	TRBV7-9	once	TGTGCCAGCAGCTTGGGGGGGTGGGACAGGGGCCGGGAGTCCTACGAGCAGTACTTC	CASSLGGWDRGRESYEQYF
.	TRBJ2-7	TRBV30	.	TGTGCCTGGAGTGTACGGAGGGGCCCCTACGAGCAGTACTTC	CAWSVRRGPYEQYF
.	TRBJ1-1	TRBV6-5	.	TGTGCCAGCCGGGGGGGTGGTAACACTGAAGCTTTCTTT	CASRGGGNTEAFF
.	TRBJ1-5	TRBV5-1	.	TGCGCCAGCAGCTTAGATAGCAATCAGCCCCAGCATTTT	CASSLDSNQPQHF
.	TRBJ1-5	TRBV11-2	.	TGTGCCAGCAGCCCCACGTTTGGGGGGAGAAATCAGCCCCAGCATTTT	CASSPTFGGRNQPQHF
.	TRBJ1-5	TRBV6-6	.	TGTGCCAGCAGTCCTGATGGGCCCCAGCATTTT	CASSPDGPQHF